Described below is a single T cell receptor (beta chain) sequence and its context. It has no known antigen specificity. No base-level quality is on record; no much larger clone is a single base apart. CDR3 length: 15 amino acids, cysteine to phenylalanine. CDR3 DNA only is kept here, 45 bases in frame from base 1. From a lookup of the germline V gene (reference sequence), CDR1 and CDR2 are SEHNR and FQNEAQ. V is pruned by 3 bases and J by 4 bases, leaving 7 bases of the junction without a gene match. This specimen comes from a study of cytomegalovirus exposure and HLA in healthy donors (dated by TCRdb to about 2017). With respect to the entire study: According to an earlier analysis of a few hundred of the donors, 150 million to 200 million T cells yielded 120 million or so unique TCR beta sequences and less than 300 Gb of sequence data. An early release covering around 630 HLA-typed donors comprised roughly 300 gigabases of sequencing data and around 80 million unique TCR sequences. The genetic ancestry cluster associated with self-reported Caucasian donors included 65% to 90% of the roughly 380 genotyped donors. The study aimed to test whether signatures of past pathogen exposure could be identified by cataloging public T cell receptors. The study used immunosequencing to profile the T cell repertoires of approximately 650 subjects and linked those repertoires to cytomegalovirus serostatus. A separate validation cohort of approximately 130 different subjects was used in addition to the approximately 670-subject first cohort. High-throughput TCR immunosequencing, statistical association of individual TCRs with disease status, and machine learning were combined to predict cytomegalovirus infection status. In a later analysis, previously published TCR beta repertoires from 550 to 750 donors were re-analyzed and high-resolution HLA genotyping was added so that TCR occurrence patterns could be studied. Rather than drawing on any new phenotypic data, the later analysis identified candidate immune exposures from TCR beta sequences and the way those sequences occurred across donors. To decide whether each TCR beta V gene segment behaved as functional or pseudogenic, an earlier analysis of some 540 of the donors relied on high-throughput TCR beta sequencing. Donor age, sex, ethnicity and CMV serostatus were compiled alongside the repertoire data. A later genetic analysis took genome-wide SNP genotypes for 398 of the 666 donors and used that subset as a discovery cohort. Every discovery cohort repertoire had been produced on one sequencing platform. HLA typing included class I and class II loci at four-digit resolution. The number of donors typed differed by locus, with about 620-630 for A, B, C, DRB1 and DQB1, around 500 for DQA1, 600 to 610 for DPA1, and some 440 for DPB1. Because of strong linkage in the cohort, roughly 5 DR-DQ haplotypes were treated as single units for association and clustering. Across around 400 genotyped donors of the cohort, an average of roughly 250,000 unique TCR beta nucleotide sequences per donor were sequenced, and approximately 19% of those sequences were non-productive.

The cohort comprised under 700 healthy bone marrow donors. At the time of sampling, every cohort member was nominally healthy, though immune exposures that went unrecorded were likely present. The donor tested CMV seronegative and was one of the 352 seronegative cohort members. A peripheral blood sample was collected from each donor, and TCR beta sequencing was performed on peripheral blood mononuclear cells. The Qiagen DNeasy Blood Extraction Kit was used to extract genomic DNA from the blood cell samples. Findings and caveats that apply to the study as a whole: In a later analysis, the rate of TCR association differed among HLA loci, with DRB1 alleles having the most associated TCRs and HLA-C alleles having the fewest. In both the original and validation cohorts, the classifier was reported to diagnose cytomegalovirus status with high specificity and sensitivity. A few of the identified cytomegalovirus-associated TCR beta chains were confirmed in vitro to be specific for cytomegalovirus antigens. A group of highly shared sequence variants was considered likely to be a technical artifact of the sequencing pipeline. Because HLA typing was missing for some donors at each locus, association tests included only the typed subset. For the cohort, immune exposure information was limited to CMV serostatus. Linkage disequilibrium might explain the correlated functional status among segregating V segments, but an unknown experimental factor could not be excluded. Several of the top co-occurrence clusters appeared to be linked to parvovirus B19, influenza, CMV and Epstein-Barr virus, according to a later analysis. Most CMV-associated TCR beta chains appeared to be HLA-restricted in a later analysis, and the HLA associations seemed to be driven largely by CMV exposure. The study gave a list of 150 to 200 TCR beta chains associated with cytomegalovirus. Around 16 rarely observed V segments, including chromosome 9 orphons, were excluded from the earlier analysis of about 500 of the donors because counts were too low. A further reported finding was that TCR beta sequences accurately predicted the HLA-A and HLA-B alleles for most subjects in the first cohort. A later analysis found that HLA-associated TCR beta chains were more clonally expanded and had lower generation probabilities than equally common non-associated chains. Roughly uniform sequencing depth across donors was assumed in presence/absence analyses, although this assumption may not hold. In a later genetic analysis, fewer N-insertions in productive TCRs were reported among donors in an Asian-associated ancestry cluster than the roughly 640-donor mean. An earlier analysis of approximately 540 of the donors showed that most TCR beta V segments appeared in productive rearrangements either about 87% or about 30% of the time, which broadly matched IMGT annotations. In a later genetic analysis, a missense DCLRE1C variant was associated with V-gene and J-gene trimming of TCR beta chains, and the association was replicated in an independent cohort. This cohort had only TCR beta chains sequenced, and the lack of alpha or paired-chain data limited which features could be detected. Assigning TCR associations to individual alleles was difficult when HLA alleles, especially DR and DQ, strongly co-occurred. Most TCR sequences were seen in very few donors, while some public TCRs were found in many individuals. According to the authors, the approach could potentially be generalized to other disease states and immunological phenotypes. Because the 87-base-pair reads could not distinguish some IMGT-functional V segments, including TRBV6-2 and TRBV6-3, those segments were excluded. In a later analysis, some 18,000 TCR beta sequences were associated with specific HLA alleles at a false discovery rate of 0.05.

Library preparation employed the immunoSEQ multiplex PCR assay. For the multiplex PCR, a mixture combining 60 forward primers for TCR Vbeta segments and 13 reverse primers for TCR Jbeta segments was used. A multiplex PCR assay on genomic DNA amplified the CDR3 region of rearranged TCR beta genes. The amplified TCR beta libraries were sequenced on the Illumina HiSeq System as 87-base-pair reads. Under the source paper's analysis protocol: A later analysis tallied tens of millions of unique TCR beta chains across the approximately 670 repertoires, and approximately 9.9 million of those chains were shared by two or more donors. Raw reads were error-corrected and collapsed into unique sequences by a nearest-neighbor algorithm in which closely related sequences were merged to remove PCR and sequencing errors. To assign V, D and J gene segments, CDR3 sequences were aligned to IMGT reference sequences. Each retained sequence needed at least a six-nucleotide match to both a V gene segment and a J gene segment. Rearrangements were called productive when the CDR3 lacked stop codons and stayed in frame with V and J; all others were non-productive. Following IMGT convention, CDR3 was defined as the stretch from the second conserved V-encoded cysteine to the conserved J-encoded phenylalanine. Sequences without an unambiguous match to a single V gene segment were excluded from the earlier analysis of several hundred of the donors. In an earlier analysis of almost 600 of the donors, a V segment was called functional when productive rearrangements were above 56.7%, and segregating when the standard deviation between donors exceeded 5%. A statistical classification framework was built to diagnose cytomegalovirus status from the catalog of TCR beta chain sequences. V and J gene assignment, in a later analysis, came from comparing TCR nucleotide sequences with IMGT/GENE-DB human TR gene sequences. The TCRdist pipeline was used in a later analysis to assign CDR3 sequences and most-parsimonious VDJ recombination scenarios. In a later analysis, each TCR beta chain was defined by its CDR3 amino acid sequence together with its V-gene family, and reads lacking a unique V-gene family were excluded. To address suspected cross-contamination and a sequencing artifact, a later analysis removed a few hundred highly shared, low-generation-probability nucleotide sequences. For each public chain, a later analysis derived a clonal expansion index from normalized ranks of inferred template counts within each repertoire. In a later analysis, generation probabilities were computed with a VDJ recombination model fitted to out-of-frame rearrangements, and the resulting probabilities were checked against IGoR. In a later analysis, hypergeometric tests were used to score TCR-TCR, TCR-HLA and TCR-CMV co-occurrence, with a repertoire-size bias correction applied to TCR pairs. A later analysis estimated false discovery rates by permuting HLA or CMV assignments 20 times. A later analysis grouped co-occurring TCRs with DBSCAN, adding TCRdist sequence similarity when clustering within HLA-allele-positive subsets. Co-occurrence clustering excluded repertoires with fewer than 30,000 or more than 120,000 public chains, plus five with anomalous nucleotide sharing. Here the immuneACCESS table is served through TCRdb, limited to in-frame sequences with V and J called. Missing clones are a known gap in these copies; in checked studies unresolved V genes cover under half, and the rest lacks a known reason. The V and J calls and the clone size are those of that table, but D and trimming were determined from the DNA. For this sample the table gives around 120,000 clones, of which roughly 78% were detected only once. 2% to 3% of the sample is in the top ten clones.

In this chain, TRBV7-9 is recombined with TRBJ2-7; TRBD2 lines up with 9 middle nucleotides. Sequenced: PBMCs. The clonotype comes from a man aged 25 to 45 in good health and CMV-seronegative. This receptor has the CDR3 CASSFGNSGSYEQYF. The nucleotide sequence is given as TGTGCCAGCAGCTTTGGGAATAGCGGGAGTTACGAGCAGTACTTC.